This T cell receptor beta chain comes out of a study of T cell responses to AZD1222 COVID-19 vaccine. The CDR3 runs 14 residues. The V and J ends lost 8 bases and 6 bases, in that order; junction bases with no gene match: 8. Per germline, CDR1 SGHRS and CDR2 YFSETQ. This clone has just a few counts. TCRdb keeps only in-frame clones here, not all; method: immunoSEQ multiplex PCR. The sample contains around 92,000 clones, 91% of which appear only once. The chain combines TRBV5-1 with TRBJ1-4; 9 positions match TRBD1. The sequence was collected from an adult in good health. Here the sequenced sample was peripheral blood, taken on day 0 of AZD1222 vaccination. CDR3 amino acids: CARLQGAPYEKLFF. The DNA of the CDR3 is TGCGCCAGGCTACAGGGGGCCCCTTATGAAAAACTGTTTTTT.